The sequence of this T cell receptor (beta chain) was determined in a study of OX40 agonist ivuxolimab in advanced cancers. In the study overall: It was ivuxolimab, an agonistic anti-OX40 (CD134) antibody, that patients were treated with.

Findings and limits, study-wide: Low normalized clonal expansion also occurred in some nonresponding patients. On average, CD8+ T cells showed a greater number of expanded clones than CD4+.

CDR1 LNHNV and CDR2 YYDKDF come from the germline V gene (reference sequence). V was clipped by 3 bases and J by 4 bases, with 18 bases between them. The CDR3 extends over 16 amino acids. Repertoires were generated with immunoSEQ multiplex PCR, while TCRdb's copy carries only in-frame clones and drops some. Of tens of thousands of clones listed, approximately 78% were seen once; the top ten hold less than 2%. With respect to this clone: The antigen is unknown.

Specimen: CD4+ or CD8+ T cells sorted from blood, collected in a trial of the OX40 agonist ivuxolimab. This chain uses TRBV15 with TRBJ1-1; no clear D. This clonotype originated in an adult with an advanced solid tumor such as melanoma, head and neck, liver or kidney cancer. Here the CDR3 reads CATSRGRDSPPTEAFF. CDR3 in DNA: TGTGCCACCAGCAGGGGCCGGGATTCACCCCCCACTGAAGCTTTCTTT.